The rows below give T cell receptor beta chains drawn from one sample of a study of blood T cell repertoires in COVID-19. Measured with immunoSEQ multiplex PCR; TCRdb has only the in-frame clones, and not every one. The sample carries 330,000 or so clones, 80% to 90% recorded once. Sequencing was done on a sample of peripheral blood. The receptors stem from a young man with COVID-19, enrolled during active disease. The CDR3 runs from the conserved cysteine through the conserved F or W. The D gene is left open where the match is weak. Part of the rows lack a size; the others show once, few, many or a class for expanded clones.

TRBD2	15	TRBV11-3	TRBJ2-1	-	CASSLRLAGDDEQFF	TGTGCCAGCAGTTTGAGACTAGCGGGAGACGACGAGCAGTTCTTC
TRBD2	15	TRBV4-3	TRBJ2-7	once	CASSQELAGTLVQYF	TGCGCCAGCAGCCAAGAGCTAGCGGGCACCCTAGTGCAGTACTTC
-	15	TRBV25-1	TRBJ1-5	once	CASSEGGQGSQPQHF	TGTGCCAGCAGTGAGGGGGGGCAGGGCAGTCAGCCCCAGCATTTT
TRBD2	15	TRBV25-1	TRBJ2-3	-	CASSLAGGGTDTQYF	TGTGCCAGCAGTCTAGCGGGAGGGGGTACAGATACGCAGTATTTT
-	13	TRBV7-3	TRBJ2-3	once	CASSTTGMDTQYF	TGTGCCAGCAGCACTACAGGGATGGATACGCAGTATTTT
-	14	TRBV7-2	TRBJ1-1	-	CASSLAGARTEAFF	TGTGCCAGCAGCTTGGCAGGGGCGCGGACTGAAGCTTTCTTT
TRBD2	16	TRBV19	TRBJ2-3	once	CATRRRPGGSTDTQYF	TGTGCCACAAGGCGTCGACCCGGGGGGAGCACAGATACGCAGTATTTT
TRBD1	14	TRBV29-1	TRBJ2-3	-	CSVGGQGGTDTQYF	TGCAGCGTTGGAGGACAGGGGGGAACAGATACGCAGTATTTT
TRBD1	14	TRBV6-5	TRBJ2-7	-	CASSYGTGEFEQYF	TGTGCCAGCAGTTACGGGACAGGGGAATTCGAGCAGTACTTC
TRBD1	15	TRBV5-1	TRBJ1-1	-	CASSLAGDRTTEAFF	TGCGCCAGCAGCTTGGCCGGGGACAGGACAACTGAAGCTTTCTTT
TRBD1	17	TRBV9	TRBJ2-3	-	CASSITLDRGLVDTQYF	TGTGCCAGCAGCATAACACTAGACAGGGGGCTTGTAGATACGCAGTATTTT
-	11	TRBV7-3	TRBJ2-3	-	CASSPGERQYF	TGTGCCAGCAGCCCCGGGGAGAGGCAGTATTTT
-	15	TRBV7-2	TRBJ2-7	few	CASSLGRGRRYEQYF	TGTGCCAGCAGTCTGGGCAGGGGTCGTAGGTACGAGCAGTACTTC
-	11	TRBV10-2	TRBJ2-7	-	CASSGGHEQYF	TGCGCCAGCAGTGGAGGCCACGAGCAGTACTTC
-	14	TRBV4-1	TRBJ2-5	-	CASSQDGYQETQYF	TGCGCCAGCAGCCAAGACGGGTACCAAGAGACCCAGTACTTC
-	14	TRBV18	TRBJ1-5	-	CASSPLEGNQPQHF	TGTGCCAGCTCACCATTAGAAGGCAATCAGCCCCAGCATTTT